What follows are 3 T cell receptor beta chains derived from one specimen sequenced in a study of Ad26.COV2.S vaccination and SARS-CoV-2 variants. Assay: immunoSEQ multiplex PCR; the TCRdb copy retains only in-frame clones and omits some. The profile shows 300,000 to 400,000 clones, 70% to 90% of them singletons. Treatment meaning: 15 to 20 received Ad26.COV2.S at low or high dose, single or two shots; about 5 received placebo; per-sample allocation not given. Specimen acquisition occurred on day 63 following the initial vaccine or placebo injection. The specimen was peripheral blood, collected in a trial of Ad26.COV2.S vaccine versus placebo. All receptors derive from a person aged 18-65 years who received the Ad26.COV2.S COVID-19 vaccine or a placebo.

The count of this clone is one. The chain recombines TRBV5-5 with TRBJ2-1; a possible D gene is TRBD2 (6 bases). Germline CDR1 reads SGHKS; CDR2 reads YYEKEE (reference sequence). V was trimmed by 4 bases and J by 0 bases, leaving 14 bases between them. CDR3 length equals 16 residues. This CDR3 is CASSVPGLSSYNEQFF. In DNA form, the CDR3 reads TGTGCCAGCAGCGTCCCGGGACTGAGCTCCTACAATGAGCAGTTCTTC. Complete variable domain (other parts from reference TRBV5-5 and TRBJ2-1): DAGVTQSPTHLIKTRGQQVTLRCSPISGHKSVSWYQQVLGQGPQFIFQYYEKEERGRGNFPDRFSARQFPNYSSELNVNALLLGDSALYLCASSVPGLSSYNEQFFGPGTRLTVL.

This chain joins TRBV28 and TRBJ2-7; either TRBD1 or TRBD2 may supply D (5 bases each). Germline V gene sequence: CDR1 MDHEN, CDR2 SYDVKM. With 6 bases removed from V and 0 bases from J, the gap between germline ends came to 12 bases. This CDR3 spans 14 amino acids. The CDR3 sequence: CASSVRDLSYEQYF. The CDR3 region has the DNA TGTGCCAGCAGCGTCCGGGACCTCTCCTACGAGCAGTACTTC.

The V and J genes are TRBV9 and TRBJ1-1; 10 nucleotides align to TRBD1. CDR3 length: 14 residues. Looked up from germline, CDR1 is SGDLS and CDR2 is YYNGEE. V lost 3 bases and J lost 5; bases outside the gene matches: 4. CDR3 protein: CASSATGGRTEAFF. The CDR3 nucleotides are TGTGCCAGCAGCGCGACAGGGGGCCGGACTGAAGCTTTCTTT.